This TCR beta chain was identified in a study of CD8+ T cells in alopecia areata. Study-level results: Against the mouse data, patients shared TCRs less clearly, possibly for HLA reasons.

In regard to this clone: The antigen remains unidentified.

Extracted RNA was reverse transcribed, and the resulting cDNA served as sequencing template. Method: immunoSEQ multiplex PCR; TCRdb's copy keeps in-frame clones and lacks some. Of 100,000 to 120,000 clones in the sample, 55% to 75% were seen once. The length of the CDR3 is 11 residues. Trimming shortened V by 7 bases and J by 4 bases, and 5 bases separated the two germline ends. Germline V gene sequence: CDR1 MGHDK, CDR2 SYGVNS. Sequenced sample: CD8+ T cells sorted from blood. The chain has TRBV25-1 and TRBJ1-3, with D hard to call. The TCR sequence derives from a human donor in good health. This chain's CDR3 is CASTEGNTIYF. CDR3 DNA sequence: TGTGCCAGCACGGAGGGAAACACCATATATTTT.